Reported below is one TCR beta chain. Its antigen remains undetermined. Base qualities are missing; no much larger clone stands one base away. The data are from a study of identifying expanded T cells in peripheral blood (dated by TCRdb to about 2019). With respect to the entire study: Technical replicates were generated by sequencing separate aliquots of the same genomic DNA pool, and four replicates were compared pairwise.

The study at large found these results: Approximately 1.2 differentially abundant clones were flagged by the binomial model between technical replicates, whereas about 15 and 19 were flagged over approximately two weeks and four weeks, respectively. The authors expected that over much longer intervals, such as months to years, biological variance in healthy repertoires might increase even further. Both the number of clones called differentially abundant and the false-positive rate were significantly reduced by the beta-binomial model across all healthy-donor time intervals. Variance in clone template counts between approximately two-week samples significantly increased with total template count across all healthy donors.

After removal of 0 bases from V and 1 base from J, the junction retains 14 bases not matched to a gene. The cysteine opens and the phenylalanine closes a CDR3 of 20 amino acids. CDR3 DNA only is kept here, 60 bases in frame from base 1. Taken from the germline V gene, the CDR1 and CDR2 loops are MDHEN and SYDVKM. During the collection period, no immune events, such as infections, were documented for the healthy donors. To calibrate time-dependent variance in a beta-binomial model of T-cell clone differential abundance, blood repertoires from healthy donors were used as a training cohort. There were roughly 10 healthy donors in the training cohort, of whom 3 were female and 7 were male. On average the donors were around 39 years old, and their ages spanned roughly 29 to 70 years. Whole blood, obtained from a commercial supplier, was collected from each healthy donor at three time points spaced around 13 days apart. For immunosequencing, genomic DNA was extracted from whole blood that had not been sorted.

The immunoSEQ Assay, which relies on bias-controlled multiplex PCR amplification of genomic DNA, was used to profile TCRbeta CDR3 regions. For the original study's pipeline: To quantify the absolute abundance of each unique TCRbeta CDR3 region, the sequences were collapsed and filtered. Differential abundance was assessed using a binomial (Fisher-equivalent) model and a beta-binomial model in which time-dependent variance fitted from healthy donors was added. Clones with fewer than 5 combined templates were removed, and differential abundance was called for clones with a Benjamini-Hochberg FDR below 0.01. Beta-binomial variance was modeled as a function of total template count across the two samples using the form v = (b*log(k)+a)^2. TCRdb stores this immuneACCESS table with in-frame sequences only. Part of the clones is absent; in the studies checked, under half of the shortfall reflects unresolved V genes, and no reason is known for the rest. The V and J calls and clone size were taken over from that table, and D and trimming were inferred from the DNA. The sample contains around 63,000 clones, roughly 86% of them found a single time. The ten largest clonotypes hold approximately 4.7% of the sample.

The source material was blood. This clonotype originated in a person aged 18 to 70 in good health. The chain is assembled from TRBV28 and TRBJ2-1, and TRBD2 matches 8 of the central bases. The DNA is TGTGCCAGCAGTTTATGGGGCGGTCGGGAGGGCCGGGGTTCCTACAATGAGCAGTTCTTC. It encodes CASSLWGGREGRGSYNEQFF.